These 14 T cell receptor beta chains originate from one sample sequenced in a study of cytomegalovirus exposure and HLA in healthy donors. Sequenced by immunoSEQ multiplex PCR; TCRdb stores in-frame clones only, minus some. The sample yields tens of thousands of clones, 90% to 96% seen once. Sequencing was done on a sample of PBMCs. The receptors derive from a man younger than 35 in good health and CMV-seropositive.

The CDR3 protein is CASSLVSGRGHREQFF. CDR3 in DNA: TGTGCCAGCAGCTTAGTATCAGGCAGGGGGCATCGTGAGCAGTTCTTC. The chain combines TRBV11-2 with TRBJ2-1; 8 nucleotides align to TRBD1. V shed 1 base, J shed 9 bases, and the junction held 11 bases outside the gene matches. The CDR3 sequence is 16 residues long. Germline-derived CDR1 and CDR2 are SGHAT and FQNNGV.

This clone was observed once. The chain employs TRBV7-9 and TRBJ1-2; D possibly corresponds to TRBD1 (5 bases). Deletions cut 4 bases from V and 7 bases from J, with 16 bases between. The CDR3 spans 14 residues. Germline V gene data show CDR1 as SEHNR and CDR2 as FQNEAQ (reference sequence). The CDR3 sequence: CASSSLQGGVGYTF. CDR3 nucleotides: TGTGCCAGCAGCTCACTCCAGGGAGGGGTTGGCTACACCTTC. Full variable domain (remainder filled in from reference TRBV7-9 and TRBJ1-2): DTGVSQNPRHKITKRGQNVTFRCDPISEHNRLYWYRQTLGQGPEFLTYFQNEAQLEKSRLLSDRFSAERPKGSFSTLEIQRTEQGDSAMYLCASSSLQGGVGYTFGSGTRLTVV.

The chain recombines TRBV5-1 with TRBJ1-1; 9 bases fit TRBD1. V lost 4 bases to trimming and J lost 4 bases; unmatched junction nucleotides: 5. Germline CDR1 and CDR2: SGHRS and YFSETQ. The CDR3 length is 14 residues. The CDR3 nucleotides are TGCGCCAGCAGCGGGGGGGACAGGGCCACTGAAGCTTTCTTT. This codes for CASSGGDRATEAFF.

This chain uses TRBV19 with TRBJ1-1, with TRBD1 as a possible D gene (5 bases). The CDR3 is 13 amino acids. Trimming took off 8 bases at V and 3 bases at J, with 13 bases between the two ends. Germline CDR1 and CDR2: LNHDA and SQIVND (reference sequence). CDR3 DNA sequence: TGTGCCAGTCTGCCGGGGGATGACACTGAAGCTTTCTTT. It specifies CASLPGDDTEAFF.

The chain employs TRBV9 and TRBJ2-3; TRBD2 matches 15 bases. Germline lookup yields CDR1 SGDLS and CDR2 YYNGEE. J gave up 4 bases and V 3 bases, and 6 bases lay outside the gene matches. The CDR3 is 17 amino acids. The CDR3 coding sequence is TGTGCCAGCAGCGACGGACTAGCGGGAGGGCCATCAGATACGCAGTATTTT. As protein: CASSDGLAGGPSDTQYF. Using reference TRBV9 and TRBJ2-3 for the parts outside the CDR3, the full variable domain is DSGVTQTPKHLITATGQRVTLRCSPRSGDLSVYWYQQSLDQGLQFLIQYYNGEERAKGNILERFSAQQFPDLHSELNLSSLELGDSALYFCASSDGLAGGPSDTQYFGPGTRLTVL.

This clone was detected only once. V is TRBV27 and J is TRBJ1-2; 7 nucleotides line up with TRBD1. The CDR3 length is 13 residues. V shed 2 bases and J 6 bases; nucleotides not matched to a gene: 3. Germline values: CDR1 MNHEY, CDR2 SMNVEV (reference sequence). CDR3 protein: CASSLGGGDGYTF. CDR3 coding DNA: TGTGCCAGCAGTTTAGGAGGGGGCGATGGCTACACCTTC.

The V call is TRBV7-2, the J call TRBJ2-3, with TRBD2 matching over 14 bases. The CDR3 consists of 15 residues. The J segment lost 9 bases and the V segment lost 4 bases, leaving 6 bases of the junction unmatched. Germline lookup yields CDR1 SGHTA and CDR2 FQGNSA. The CDR3 here is CASSSGLAGGVTQYF. CDR3 nucleotide sequence: TGTGCCAGCAGCTCCGGACTAGCGGGAGGAGTCACGCAGTATTTT.

The chain's CDR3 is CASSFFHRDRVSNEQFF. Written as DNA, the CDR3 is TGCGCCAGCAGCTTCTTCCACCGGGACAGGGTATCCAATGAGCAGTTCTTC. The chain joins TRBV5-1 to TRBJ2-1; 9 bases fit TRBD1. This CDR3 is built from 17 residues. The junction had 12 bases not matched to a gene; V was cut back by 2 bases and J by 6 bases. The V gene's germline CDR1 is SGHRS and CDR2 YFSETQ. The whole variable domain, filled in from reference TRBV5-1 and TRBJ2-1, reads KAGVTQTPRYLIKTRGQQVTLSCSPISGHRSVSWYQQTPGQGLQFLFEYFSETQRNKGNFPGRFSGRQFSNSRSEMNVSTLELGDSALYLCASSFFHRDRVSNEQFFGPGTRLTVL.

This sequence joins TRBV28 and TRBJ2-2, with 7 nucleotides matching TRBD1. After removal of 4 bases from V and 3 bases from J, the junction contained 5 bases not matched to a gene. CDR1 is MDHEN and CDR2 is SYDVKM in the germline V gene. The length of the CDR3 is 15 residues. The CDR3 nucleotides read TGTGCCAGCAGTTCCGACAGGGAAGACACCGGGGAGCTGTTTTTT. Amino acids: CASSSDREDTGELFF.

V gene TRBV18 combines with J gene TRBJ2-7; D is perhaps TRBD1 (6 bases). Germline V gives CDR1 KGHSH, CDR2 LQKENI. Trimming shortened V by 3 bases and J by 3 bases, and 15 bases separated the two germline ends. This CDR3 is built from 15 residues. The CDR3 nucleotides are TGTGCCAGCTCACCTACGGCAGGGGTGAGCTACGAGCAGTACTTC. Protein product: CASSPTAGVSYEQYF.

This chain links TRBV5-1 with TRBJ2-7; D is possibly TRBD2 (5 bases). V was trimmed by 5 bases and J by 4 bases, leaving 10 bases between them. Germline V gene sequence: CDR1 SGHRS, CDR2 YFSETQ. The length of the CDR3 is 12 residues. The CDR3 nucleotides are TGCGCCAGCAGGGGAGAATATTACGAGCAGTACTTC. Amino acids: CASRGEYYEQYF.

This clone appeared once. The chain couples TRBV5-1 to TRBJ2-1; 7 bases match TRBD2. J gave up 8 bases and V 5 bases, and 7 bases lay outside the gene matches. This CDR3 has 13 amino acids. Germline lookup yields CDR1 SGHRS and CDR2 YFSETQ. CDR3 DNA: TGCGCCAGCAGAGGCGGGAGTCGCTATGAGCAGTTCTTC. Translated, it gives CASRGGSRYEQFF.

This chain connects TRBV5-4 to TRBJ2-7; 7 nucleotides agree with TRBD1. Germline-derived CDR1 and CDR2 are SGHNT and YYREEE (reference sequence). After removal of 3 bases from V and 1 base from J, the junction contained 4 bases not matched to a gene. There are 14 residues in the CDR3. In DNA, the CDR3 is TGTGCCAGCAGCTCCCGGGACAGATCCTACGAGCAGTACTTC. Encoded protein: CASSSRDRSYEQYF.

The chain is built from TRBV29-1 and TRBJ1-2; D is uncertain. The CDR3 is made up of 13 amino acids. V was cut by 3 bases and J by 4 bases, with 12 bases left in between. From germline, CDR1 is SQVTM and CDR2 ANQGSEA. The CDR3 is CSVEGRIGYGYTF. The CDR3 nucleotides are TGCAGCGTTGAGGGGAGGATAGGCTATGGCTACACCTTC.